The rows below give T cell receptor beta chains drawn from one sample of a study of blood T cell repertoires in COVID-19. Profiling relied on immunoSEQ multiplex PCR, and the TCRdb table lists in-frame clones only, not all of them. The table records about 160,000 clones, 65% to 90% of them present only once. Sequencing used peripheral blood. These receptors were obtained from a man aged 70-80 years with acute or convalescent COVID-19. Both conserved end residues are part of each CDR3. The order of the fields is V gene, D gene, clone size, J gene, CDR3 length, CDR3 DNA, CDR3 protein. D genes are given only for firm matches. Clone size is shown for a subset of rows, as once, few, many or a class of expanded clone.

v_gene: TRBV19
d_gene: -
abundance: -
j_gene: TRBJ1-5
len: 14
CDR3nt: TGTGCCAGTAGTAAGAGGGAGGGGAATCAGCCCCAGCATTTT
CDR3aa: CASSKREGNQPQHF

v_gene: TRBV5-1
d_gene: -
abundance: -
j_gene: TRBJ2-7
len: 14
CDR3nt: TGCGCCAGCAGCTTGACAGGTAGCTCCTACGAGCAGTACTTC
CDR3aa: CASSLTGSSYEQYF

v_gene: TRBV4-2
d_gene: TRBD2
abundance: -
j_gene: TRBJ2-2
len: 14
CDR3nt: TGTGCCAGCAGCCCAGGGACTAGCGGGCGGGAGCTGTTTTTT
CDR3aa: CASSPGTSGRELFF

v_gene: TRBV3-1/TRBV3-2
d_gene: TRBD2
abundance: -
j_gene: TRBJ2-7
len: 15
CDR3nt: TGTGCCAGCAGCCAAGGACTAGCGGGAGTATCCGAGCAGTACTTC
CDR3aa: CASSQGLAGVSEQYF

v_gene: TRBV28
d_gene: TRBD2
abundance: -
j_gene: TRBJ2-7
len: 13
CDR3nt: TGTGCCAGCAGGACTAGCGGGTTCTACGAGCAGTACTTC
CDR3aa: CASRTSGFYEQYF

v_gene: TRBV24-1
d_gene: TRBD2
abundance: -
j_gene: TRBJ2-1
len: 15
CDR3nt: TGTGCCACCGGACCCGGGACTAGCGACAACAATGAGCAGTTCTTC
CDR3aa: CATGPGTSDNNEQFF

v_gene: TRBV5-1
d_gene: TRBD1
abundance: -
j_gene: TRBJ1-1
len: 13
CDR3nt: TGCGCCAGCAGGGACAGGGGGAACACTGAAGCTTTCTTT
CDR3aa: CASRDRGNTEAFF

v_gene: TRBV11-2
d_gene: TRBD1
abundance: -
j_gene: TRBJ1-2
len: 16
CDR3nt: TGTGCCAGCAGCTTAAGGAGGGGACAGGGCAACTATGGCTACACCTTC
CDR3aa: CASSLRRGQGNYGYTF

v_gene: TRBV28
d_gene: TRBD2
abundance: -
j_gene: TRBJ2-5
len: 14
CDR3nt: TGTGCCAGCGGGTTAGCGGGAGCCAGAGAGACCCAGTACTTC
CDR3aa: CASGLAGARETQYF

v_gene: TRBV7-9
d_gene: TRBD2
abundance: -
j_gene: TRBJ2-3
len: 16
CDR3nt: TGTGCCAGCAGCGATACTAGCGGGAGGGGCACAGATACGCAGTATTTT
CDR3aa: CASSDTSGRGTDTQYF

v_gene: TRBV27
d_gene: -
abundance: -
j_gene: TRBJ1-5
len: 15
CDR3nt: TGTGCCAGCAGTCCACAGGGTATGAGCAATCAGCCCCAGCATTTT
CDR3aa: CASSPQGMSNQPQHF

v_gene: TRBV7-3
d_gene: TRBD1
abundance: -
j_gene: TRBJ1-1
len: 14
CDR3nt: TGTGCCAGCAGCGTGACAGGGGCAGGTACTGAAGCTTTCTTT
CDR3aa: CASSVTGAGTEAFF

v_gene: TRBV5-4
d_gene: TRBD2
abundance: -
j_gene: TRBJ2-1
len: 18
CDR3nt: TGTGCCAGCAGCTTGCCGGGACTAGCGGGAATAAGCGCCGATGAGCAGTTCTTC
CDR3aa: CASSLPGLAGISADEQFF

v_gene: TRBV27
d_gene: TRBD1
abundance: few
j_gene: TRBJ2-1
len: 15
CDR3nt: TGTGCCAGCAGTGTGGCCGGACAGGCCTACAATGAGCAGTTCTTC
CDR3aa: CASSVAGQAYNEQFF

v_gene: TRBV5-1
d_gene: TRBD1
abundance: -
j_gene: TRBJ2-1
len: 15
CDR3nt: TGCGCCAGCAGCTTGGTGGCGACAGGGATCGATGAGCAGTTCTTC
CDR3aa: CASSLVATGIDEQFF

v_gene: TRBV6-5
d_gene: TRBD2
abundance: -
j_gene: TRBJ2-7
len: 15
CDR3nt: TGTGCCAGCAGTTGGGGGACTAGCGGGGTCTACGAGCAGTACTTC
CDR3aa: CASSWGTSGVYEQYF

v_gene: TRBV6-2/TRBV6-3
d_gene: TRBD2
abundance: -
j_gene: TRBJ2-1
len: 18
CDR3nt: TGTGCCAGCAGTTACTTGTCGGGAGGGCCCATCAACTACAATGAGCAGTTCTTC
CDR3aa: CASSYLSGGPINYNEQFF

v_gene: TRBV6-2/TRBV6-3
d_gene: -
abundance: once
j_gene: TRBJ2-7
len: 15
CDR3nt: TGTGCCAGCAGGCCTACCCCGGGACAAGGGCACGAGCAGTACTTC
CDR3aa: CASRPTPGQGHEQYF

v_gene: TRBV10-3
d_gene: TRBD1
abundance: -
j_gene: TRBJ2-5
len: 15
CDR3nt: TGTGCCATCAGTGAGCCCGGACAGGCACAAGAGACCCAGTACTTC
CDR3aa: CAISEPGQAQETQYF

v_gene: TRBV5-1
d_gene: -
abundance: -
j_gene: TRBJ2-1
len: 13
CDR3nt: TGCGCCAGCAGCTTGGGTATCTACAATGAGCAGTTCTTC
CDR3aa: CASSLGIYNEQFF

v_gene: TRBV10-3
d_gene: TRBD1
abundance: -
j_gene: TRBJ2-2
len: 15
CDR3nt: TGTGCCACCGATATTTCCGGGACAGGCGCCGGGGAGCTGTTTTTT
CDR3aa: CATDISGTGAGELFF

v_gene: TRBV15
d_gene: -
abundance: few
j_gene: TRBJ2-4
len: 18
CDR3nt: TGTGCCACCAGCAGAGAGGGGGGGGCGTCCTGGGCCAAAAACATTCAGTACTTC
CDR3aa: CATSREGGASWAKNIQYF

v_gene: TRBV4-2
d_gene: -
abundance: -
j_gene: TRBJ2-5
len: 17
CDR3nt: TGTGCCAGCAGCCAAGTTGTCGGGTCAGGGTACCAAGAGACCCAGTACTTC
CDR3aa: CASSQVVGSGYQETQYF

v_gene: TRBV28
d_gene: -
abundance: -
j_gene: TRBJ1-5
len: 17
CDR3nt: TGTGCCAGCAGTTTCTTGGCAGGGGAAGATAGCAATCAGCCCCAGCATTTT
CDR3aa: CASSFLAGEDSNQPQHF

v_gene: TRBV5-1
d_gene: TRBD2
abundance: -
j_gene: TRBJ2-1
len: 17
CDR3nt: TGCGCCAGCAACCCCCGACTAGCCTCCAGCTCCTACAATGAGCAGTTCTTC
CDR3aa: CASNPRLASSSYNEQFF

v_gene: TRBV7-6
d_gene: -
abundance: -
j_gene: TRBJ2-2
len: 16
CDR3nt: TGTGCCAGCAGCCTCCCGGGACATACGAACACCGGGGAGCTGTTTTTT
CDR3aa: CASSLPGHTNTGELFF

v_gene: TRBV7-8
d_gene: -
abundance: -
j_gene: TRBJ1-1
len: 12
CDR3nt: TGTGCCAGCACCGGGACAAACACTGAAGCTTTCTTT
CDR3aa: CASTGTNTEAFF

v_gene: TRBV5-1
d_gene: -
abundance: -
j_gene: TRBJ2-3
len: 17
CDR3nt: TGCGCCAGCAGCCCTGCAGGCGGGACCACGAGCACAGATACGCAGTATTTT
CDR3aa: CASSPAGGTTSTDTQYF

v_gene: TRBV6-5
d_gene: TRBD1
abundance: few
j_gene: TRBJ1-1
len: 14
CDR3nt: TGTGCCAGCAGTTACGGACAGGGCCGCACTGAAGCTTTCTTT
CDR3aa: CASSYGQGRTEAFF

v_gene: TRBV9
d_gene: -
abundance: -
j_gene: TRBJ1-1
len: 15
CDR3nt: TGTGCCAGCAGCGTACTATCCGGGGGGGACACTGAAGCTTTCTTT
CDR3aa: CASSVLSGGDTEAFF

v_gene: TRBV18
d_gene: TRBD1
abundance: -
j_gene: TRBJ1-1
len: 15
CDR3nt: TGTGCCAGCTCACCACGGACAGGGGTCAACACTGAAGCTTTCTTT
CDR3aa: CASSPRTGVNTEAFF

v_gene: TRBV3-1/TRBV3-2
d_gene: -
abundance: once
j_gene: TRBJ1-2
len: 14
CDR3nt: TGTGCCAGCAGCCAAGATGTGGGCGTCTATGGCTACACCTTC
CDR3aa: CASSQDVGVYGYTF

v_gene: TRBV5-1
d_gene: TRBD1
abundance: once
j_gene: TRBJ2-5
len: 14
CDR3nt: TGCGCCAGCAGCTCGGGACAGAACCAAGAGACCCAGTACTTC
CDR3aa: CASSSGQNQETQYF

v_gene: TRBV18
d_gene: -
abundance: -
j_gene: TRBJ1-5
len: 16
CDR3nt: TGTGCCAGCTCACCCGCTGGATCGACAGGAACTCAGCCCCAGCATTTT
CDR3aa: CASSPAGSTGTQPQHF

v_gene: TRBV25-1
d_gene: -
abundance: -
j_gene: TRBJ2-6
len: 14
CDR3nt: TGTGCCACCACAGGGACCGCTGGGGCCAACGTCCTGACTTTC
CDR3aa: CATTGTAGANVLTF

v_gene: TRBV11-2
d_gene: TRBD2
abundance: few
j_gene: TRBJ2-3
len: 16
CDR3nt: TGTGCCAGCAGCTTAGGACTAGCGGGAGGCACAGATACGCAGTATTTT
CDR3aa: CASSLGLAGGTDTQYF

v_gene: TRBV11-1
d_gene: -
abundance: -
j_gene: TRBJ1-5
len: 13
CDR3nt: TGTGCCAGCAGCCGGGGATACAATCAGCCCCAGCATTTT
CDR3aa: CASSRGYNQPQHF

v_gene: TRBV4-3
d_gene: -
abundance: -
j_gene: TRBJ2-1
len: 16
CDR3nt: TGCGCCAGCAGCCAAGATACAGGACAGCGTTACAGTGAGCAGTTCTTC
CDR3aa: CASSQDTGQRYSEQFF

v_gene: TRBV24-1
d_gene: TRBD1
abundance: -
j_gene: TRBJ2-7
len: 14
CDR3nt: TGTGCCACCAGTGATGCGGGACAGGGCTACGAGCAGTACTTC
CDR3aa: CATSDAGQGYEQYF

v_gene: TRBV25-1
d_gene: -
abundance: once
j_gene: TRBJ2-1
len: 17
CDR3nt: TGTGCCAGCAGTGAACCGGCCCCGGGAGCACCCTACAATGAGCAGTTCTTC
CDR3aa: CASSEPAPGAPYNEQFF

v_gene: TRBV7-9
d_gene: -
abundance: -
j_gene: TRBJ2-2
len: 15
CDR3nt: TGTGCCAGCAGCTCTCTAGACCCGAACACCGGGGAGCTGTTTTTT
CDR3aa: CASSSLDPNTGELFF

v_gene: TRBV3-1/TRBV3-2
d_gene: -
abundance: -
j_gene: TRBJ2-1
len: 15
CDR3nt: TGTGCCAGCAGCCAAGATCCGAGAAGCTACAATGAGCAGTTCTTC
CDR3aa: CASSQDPRSYNEQFF

v_gene: TRBV7-9
d_gene: TRBD2
abundance: -
j_gene: TRBJ2-2
len: 16
CDR3nt: TGTGCCAGCAGTTTCTTAGCGGGAGTGGGATCCGGGGAGCTGTTTTTT
CDR3aa: CASSFLAGVGSGELFF

v_gene: TRBV5-1
d_gene: TRBD1
abundance: few
j_gene: TRBJ1-2
len: 17
CDR3nt: TGCGCCAGCAGCTTGGCTTCCGGGACAGCATTTTCCTATGGCTACACCTTC
CDR3aa: CASSLASGTAFSYGYTF

v_gene: TRBV18
d_gene: TRBD2
abundance: -
j_gene: TRBJ2-7
len: 20
CDR3nt: TGTGCCAGCTCACACGGACTCGGGACAGGAGGGACTAGCGGGGCCTACGAGCAGTACTTC
CDR3aa: CASSHGLGTGGTSGAYEQYF